These 17 T cell receptor beta chains came from one sample sequenced in a study of T-cell memory formation after mild COVID-19. TCRdb re-analysed the 5' RACE reads in MiXCR, keeping a single row per CDR3 protein. The table includes roughly 250,000 distinct CDR3 sequences, roughly 15% detected once. The sequenced sample consisted of PBMCs or a T cell subset sorted from them (not recorded which). Receptor source: a man aged 18 to 35 who had mild COVID-19 (a few samples of this study predate the infection). Cell type and time point are not known.

There are a few counts of this clonotype. This chain joins TRBV28 and TRBJ1-2, with D perhaps TRBD1 (6 bases). Germline CDR1 is MDHEN and CDR2 is SYDVKM. The V end was cut by 3 bases, the J end by 5 bases, with 10 bases between. The length of the CDR3 is 13 residues. The CDR3 is CASSLYRVYGYTF. The CDR3 DNA follows: TGTGCCAGCAGTTTGTACAGGGTATATGGCTACACCTTC.

This clonotype has just a few counts. The gene calls are TRBV7-2 and TRBJ2-2, with D tentatively TRBD1 or TRBD2 (6 bases each). The CDR3 length is 17 residues. V gave up 4 bases and J gave up 1 base, with 16 bases separating them. Germline CDR1 and CDR2: SGHTA and FQGNSA. Written as DNA, the CDR3 is TGTGCCAGCAGCTCCGTTATAGGGGGGCAGAACACCGGGGAGCTGTTTTTT. Translated: CASSSVIGGQNTGELFF.

This clonotype was detected only a few times. V gene TRBV20-1 combines with J gene TRBJ2-5, with D uncertain. Germline V lookup: CDR1 DFQATT, CDR2 SNEGSKA (reference sequence). There are 14 residues in the CDR3. V gave up 0 bases and J gave up 2 bases, with 10 bases separating them. This CDR3 is CSARDPLRQETQYF. The CDR3 DNA reads as TGCAGTGCTAGAGATCCACTCCGTCAAGAGACCCAGTACTTC.

The rearrangement links TRBV3-1 to TRBJ2-2, with a tentative D call TRBD2 (5 bases). The CDR3 is 16 amino acids. Trimming pared 4 bases from V and 5 bases from J, leaving 17 bases between. The V gene's germline CDR1 is LGHDT and CDR2 YNNKEL (reference sequence). CDR3 sequence (DNA): TGTGCCAGCAGCCTAAGAGGACGGAGGTTAACCGGGGAGCTGTTTTTT. It encodes CASSLRGRRLTGELFF.

The chain is built from TRBV28 and TRBJ2-2, with 8 bases identical to TRBD1. The CDR3 is 15 residues long. Germline CDR1 reads MDHEN; CDR2 reads SYDVKM. Unmatched junction bases numbered 8, after V lost 10 bases and J lost 1 base. The CDR3 is CATGGRGRNTGELFF. The DNA of the CDR3 is TGTGCCACCGGGGGCAGGGGGCGGAACACCGGGGAGCTGTTTTTT. The full variable domain, with the rest looked up from reference TRBV28 and TRBJ2-2, is DVKVTQSSRYLVKRTGEKVFLECVQDMDHENMFWYRQDPGLGLRLIYFSYDVKMKEKGDIPEGYSVSREKKERFSLILESASTNQTSMYLCATGGRGRNTGELFFGEGSRLTVL.

The V gene is TRBV12-3 or TRBV12-4, the J gene TRBJ2-7, with D unclear. Trimming left V 5 bases short and J 2 bases short, with 7 bases between. This CDR3 region has 12 residues. The CDR3 DNA reads as TGTGCCAGCAGTCGAAACCCCTACGAGCAGTACTTC. This sequence encodes CASSRNPYEQYF.

This clonotype showed up just a few times. V is TRBV5-1 and J is TRBJ2-7, with 9 bases matching TRBD1. The CDR3 consists of 15 residues. Germline V CDR1 and CDR2: SGHRS, YFSETQ. V lost 1 base, J lost 1 base, and 3 bases stayed unmatched. CDR3 sequence: CASSLQDRGSYEQYF. The CDR3 nucleotides read TGCGCCAGCAGCTTGCAGGACAGGGGTTCCTACGAGCAGTACTTC.

The chain couples TRBV20-1 to TRBJ2-7; TRBD1 matches 11 bases. Germline CDR1 is DFQATT and CDR2 is SNEGSKA (reference sequence). The CDR3 totals 13 residues. J gave up 6 bases and V 5 bases, and 6 bases lay outside the gene matches. CDR3 sequence reads: CSAPGTGGVEQYF. The CDR3 DNA reads TGCAGTGCTCCCGGGACAGGGGGTGTCGAGCAGTACTTC.

This clonotype turned up a few times. The rearrangement links TRBV4-3 to TRBJ1-2, with 7 bases identical to TRBD1. This CDR3 contains 15 residues. CDR1 is LGHNA, CDR2 YSLEER, per germline. V lost 5 bases and J lost 2; bases outside the gene matches: 8. The CDR3 is CASSIYRGGNYGYTF. The CDR3 DNA is TGCGCCAGCAGCATCTACAGGGGAGGGAACTATGGCTACACCTTC.

At least ten counts were recorded for this clonotype. The chain joins TRBV2 to TRBJ2-1; D is perhaps TRBD1 or TRBD2 (5 bases each). Germline V gives CDR1 SNHLY, CDR2 FYNNEI. The CDR3 contains 16 residues. V was pared by 0 bases and J by 0 bases, with 9 bases between. This chain's CDR3 is CASSEAQRGSYNEQFF. In DNA form, the CDR3 reads TGTGCCAGCAGTGAAGCTCAGAGGGGCTCCTACAATGAGCAGTTCTTC.

This sequence joins TRBV20-1 and TRBJ2-1; D gene unclear. Germline V gene lookup returns CDR1 DFQATT and CDR2 SNEGSKA (reference sequence). Trimming took 7 bases from V and 12 from J, leaving 16 bases between them. The CDR3 has 11 residues. This CDR3 reads CSEAYDKGQFF. Here the CDR3 DNA reads TGCAGTGAGGCCTACGACAAGGGGCAGTTCTTC.

In its sample, this clonotype was seen a few times. J is TRBJ1-1 and V is TRBV6-5; maybe TRBD1 (5 bases). The CDR3 is 13 residues long. Trimming stripped 6 bases from V and 12 bases from J, with 20 bases between. CDR1 is MNHEY and CDR2 is SVGAGI in the germline V gene. CDR3 in DNA: TGTGCCAGCAGCCGGAGGTTCGGAGGGGAGACTTTCTTT. Encoded protein: CASSRRFGGETFF.

The chain combines TRBV4-3 with TRBJ2-7; TRBD1 aligns across 8 bases. V trimming: 1 base; J trimming: 2 bases; junction bases outside the gene matches: 4. Germline V gene data show CDR1 as LGHNA and CDR2 as YSLEER. CDR3 length: 15 amino acids. DNA of the CDR3: TGCGCCAGCAGCCAAGCGACAGGGGACACCTACGAGCAGTACTTC. It is translated as CASSQATGDTYEQYF.

The rearrangement uses TRBV12-3 or TRBV12-4 and TRBJ1-1; a possible D gene is TRBD1 (5 bases). Between the trimmed V and J ends, which lost 7 bases and 4 bases, there was a span of 13 bases. This CDR3 has 13 amino acids. The CDR3 DNA reads as TGTGCCAGCAACGTCCAGGGACTCACTGAAGCTTTCTTT. It specifies CASNVQGLTEAFF.

This clonotype has ten or more counts. The J gene is TRBJ2-3, the V gene TRBV6-5, with TRBD2 matching 10 bases. CDR3 length equals 16 residues. Germline V gene lookup returns CDR1 MNHEY and CDR2 SVGAGI. V dropped 2 bases and J dropped 4; count of bases not matched to a gene: 6. CDR3 bases: TGTGCCAGCAGTTACCGCGAGCGGGGGGGCTCAGATACGCAGTATTTT. Its protein is CASSYRERGGSDTQYF.

V is TRBV5-1 and J is TRBJ2-3; 9 bases are a match to TRBD2. CDR3 length: 14 residues. Germline trimming cut 7 bases from V and 3 bases from J; bases unmatched to any gene: 6. CDR1 is SGHRS and CDR2 is YFSETQ in the germline V gene. The CDR3 is CASGRLAGTDTQYF. The CDR3, as DNA: TGCGCCAGCGGACGGCTAGCGGGGACAGATACGCAGTATTTT.

This clonotype was found a few times. V and J are TRBV5-1 and TRBJ2-6; D is perhaps TRBD2 (5 bases). Trimming pared 6 bases from V and 3 bases from J, leaving 10 bases between. The CDR3 extends over 14 amino acids. Looked up from germline, CDR1 is SGHRS and CDR2 is YFSETQ. The CDR3 loop reads CASNRGIGANVLTF. CDR3 DNA sequence: TGCGCCAGCAATCGGGGAATTGGGGCCAACGTCCTGACTTTC.